The 27 T cell receptor beta chains below were found in one sample sequenced in a study of shared clonotypes between healthy human individuals (dated by TCRdb to about 2020). The protocol used for the library was the immunoSEQ multiplex PCR assay. The immuneACCESS repertoire file appears here via TCRdb, limited to in-frame rearrangements. These files lack a portion of the clones; in checked studies, under half of the deficit traces to unresolved V genes, and the cause of the others is not known. The sample includes approximately 650,000 clones, with 95% observed a single time. Clones ranked in the top ten supply less than 0.13% of the sample. CD8 naive samples were obtained by positive selection for CCR7 among CD45RO-negative cells, yielding a CD45RA+CCR7+ population from which TemRA cells were excluded. Sample: naive CD8+ T cells sorted from blood. The meaning of the sample's cell subset or site label: CD45RA+CCR7+. The receptor set was obtained from a woman aged 25 to 39 in good health.

For this clone: Other DNA variants within this sample encode the same CDR3. In DNA form, the CDR3 reads TGCAGTGCCACTTACAATGAGCAGTTCTTC. This encodes CSATYNEQFF. This chain links TRBV20-1 with TRBJ2-1; D ambiguous. CDR1 is DFQATT and CDR2 is SNEGSKA in the germline V gene (reference sequence). V lost 6 bases to trimming and J lost 4 bases, with 4 bases between them. The CDR3 sequence is 10 residues long.

This chain connects TRBV7-5 to TRBJ2-7; the D call in the table, TRBD1, was not verified against the DNA. TRBV7-5 is marked as a pseudogene. The CDR3 is 15 amino acids. CDR3 amino acids: CASSTRDRSSYEQYF. CDR3 coding DNA: TGTGCCAGCAGCACCCGGGACAGAAGCTCCTACGAGCAGTACTTC.

The chain uses TRBV29-1 and TRBJ2-5, with 10 bases matching TRBD1. V lost 4 bases and J lost 4; bases outside the gene matches: 6. The CDR3 is 14 amino acids. Germline CDR1 SQVTM, CDR2 ANQGSEA. In DNA, the CDR3 is TGCAGCGTTGTGGACAGGGGGGGGAGAGAGACCCAGTACTTC. Protein: CSVVDRGGRETQYF.

On this clone itself: Other DNA sequences of this sample code for an identical CDR3. CDR3 sequence reads: CASSVRDFNQPQHF. In DNA, the CDR3 is TGTGCCAGTAGTGTCCGGGACTTCAATCAGCCCCAGCATTTT. The chain recombines TRBV19 with TRBJ1-5, with D perhaps matching TRBD1 (5 bases). Trimming removed 5 bases from V and 3 bases from J, with 11 bases in between. The CDR3 runs to 14 residues. Germline CDR1 reads LNHDA; CDR2 reads SQIVND (reference sequence).

The chain carries TRBV27 and TRBJ2-7, with TRBD1 matching 8 bases. The CDR3 extends over 11 amino acids. The ends lost 10 bases at V and 3 bases at J; junction bases unmatched: 2. The germline V gene has CDR1 MNHEY and CDR2 SMNVEV (reference sequence). The chain's CDR3 is CATGQGYEQYF. The DNA of the CDR3 is TGTGCCACCGGACAGGGCTACGAGCAGTACTTC.

The genes are TRBV28 and TRBJ2-1; 7 nucleotides match TRBD1. V was clipped by 7 bases and J by 0 bases; unmatched bases: 6. Germline CDR1 MDHEN, CDR2 SYDVKM. The CDR3 has 15 residues. CDR3 bases: TGTGCCAGCACCCAGGGGGACAGCTCCTACAATGAGCAGTTCTTC. Translating it yields CASTQGDSSYNEQFF.

The table lists this clone with a few counts. The chain links TRBV14 to TRBJ1-2, with D uncertain. Per germline, CDR1 SGHDN and CDR2 FVKESK. The V end was cut by 4 bases, the J end by 5 bases, with 14 bases between. The CDR3 has 14 amino acids. In DNA, the CDR3 is TGTGCCAGCAGCCTATCGAACGGGCCATATGGCTACACCTTC. It is translated as CASSLSNGPYGYTF. The variable domain in full, with the rest retrieved from reference TRBV14 and TRBJ1-2, is EAGVTQFPSHSVIEKGQTVTLRCDPISGHDNLYWYRRVMGKEIKFLLHFVKESKQDESGMPNNRFLAERTGGTYSTLKVQPAELEDSGVYFCASSLSNGPYGYTFGSGTRLTVV.

This clone has just a few counts. The rearrangement links TRBV5-1 to TRBJ2-2; 7 positions match TRBD2. CDR1 is SGHRS and CDR2 is YFSETQ in the germline V gene. Trimming at V came to 0 bases and at J to 1 base, leaving 12 bases not matched to a gene. The CDR3 is 19 amino acids. DNA for the CDR3: TGCGCCAGCAGCTTGGTAGGGGCCGGGCTAGCGGTGAACACCGGGGAGCTGTTTTTT. Amino acid sequence: CASSLVGAGLAVNTGELFF.

V is TRBV7-6 and J is TRBJ2-7; no definite D call. Trimming shortened V by 1 base and J by 5 bases, and 9 bases separated the two germline ends. The CDR3 has 13 amino acids. CDR1 is SGHVS and CDR2 is FNYEAQ in the germline V gene. The CDR3 here is CASSLGTLDEQYF. Here the CDR3 DNA reads TGTGCCAGCAGCTTAGGAACCCTAGACGAGCAGTACTTC.

This clone was detected once. This chain uses TRBV29-1 with TRBJ2-7; the D gene could be TRBD1 or TRBD2 (5 bases each). CDR3 size: 13 residues. Per the germline V gene, CDR1 is SQVTM and CDR2 is ANQGSEA. The V gene lost 7 bases and the J gene lost 4 bases, with 17 bases spanning the gap. The CDR3 spells CSALGQGPYEQYF. As DNA, the CDR3 is TGCAGCGCCCTCGGGCAGGGACCTTACGAGCAGTACTTC.

The chain employs TRBV5-6 and TRBJ2-5; D might be TRBD2 (5 bases). Trimming took off 0 bases at V and 0 bases at J, with 9 bases between the two ends. The V gene's germline CDR1 is SGHDT and CDR2 YYEEEE. CDR3 length equals 15 residues. In nucleotides, the CDR3 is TGTGCCAGCAGCTTGGGTGGCGGGTACCAAGAGACCCAGTACTTC. Encoded protein: CASSLGGGYQETQYF.

The chain uses TRBV4-1 and TRBJ1-1; D is ambiguous. This CDR3 has 15 amino acids. Trimming took off 4 bases at V and 3 bases at J, with 15 bases between the two ends. Germline loops: CDR1 MGHRA, CDR2 YSYEKL. The CDR3 spells CASSLARGGDTEAFF. Here the CDR3 DNA reads TGCGCCAGCAGCCTAGCTCGTGGCGGGGACACTGAAGCTTTCTTT.

This sequence joins TRBV28 and TRBJ1-1; D call uncertain. There are 14 residues in the CDR3. Germline V lookup: CDR1 MDHEN, CDR2 SYDVKM. With 1 base removed from V and 0 bases from J, the gap between germline ends came to 6 bases. CDR3 nucleotide sequence: TGTGCCAGCAGTTTATCTTGGATGAACACTGAAGCTTTCTTT. It translates to CASSLSWMNTEAFF. Variable domain in full (rest from reference TRBV28 and TRBJ1-1): DVKVTQSSRYLVKRTGEKVFLECVQDMDHENMFWYRQDPGLGLRLIYFSYDVKMKEKGDIPEGYSVSREKKERFSLILESASTNQTSMYLCASSLSWMNTEAFFGQGTRLTVV.

The rearrangement links TRBV13 to TRBJ2-6; D perhaps matches TRBD1 (5 bases). V lost 1 base, J lost 2 bases, and 6 bases lay in between. CDR1 is PRHDT, CDR2 FYEKMQ, per germline (reference sequence). This CDR3 is 15 amino acids long. The DNA for the CDR3 is TGTGCCAGCAGCTTAGAGGGGACTGGGGCCAACGTCCTGACTTTC. Translated, it gives CASSLEGTGANVLTF.

In this sample, this clone turned up once. This sequence joins TRBV6-4 and TRBJ2-1, with 11 bases fitting TRBD2. V was pared by 3 bases and J by 8 bases, with 6 bases of the junction left unmatched. The CDR3 runs to 15 residues. From germline, CDR1 is MRHNA and CDR2 SNTAGT. The CDR3 sequence is CASSETSGSSDEQFF. The DNA of the CDR3 is TGTGCCAGCAGTGAAACTAGCGGGAGTAGCGATGAGCAGTTCTTC.

V is TRBV27 and J is TRBJ2-3; D may be TRBD2 (5 bases). V was shortened by 6 bases and J by 1 base, with 11 bases between the two germline ends. From germline, CDR1 is MNHEY and CDR2 SMNVEV (reference sequence). The CDR3 is 14 residues long. The CDR3: CASSSGRRTDTQYF. CDR3 sequence (DNA): TGTGCCAGCAGCAGCGGACGGCGCACAGATACGCAGTATTTT.

J is TRBJ2-1 and V is TRBV28; 7 nucleotides align to TRBD1. CDR3 size: 15 residues. Per the germline V gene, CDR1 is MDHEN and CDR2 is SYDVKM. Trimming took 10 bases from V and 0 from J; bases not matched to a gene: 9. The CDR3 DNA follows: TGTGCCACCCTGACAGGGCTCAGCTCCTACAATGAGCAGTTCTTC. Protein sequence: CATLTGLSSYNEQFF.

The chain combines TRBV29-1 with TRBJ2-7; a possible D gene is TRBD2 (7 bases). Between the trimmed V and J ends, which lost 6 bases and 7 bases, there was a span of 16 bases. The CDR3 contains 12 residues. Germline V gene lookup returns CDR1 SQVTM and CDR2 ANQGSEA. CDR3 in DNA: TGCAGCGTCGAACTGGGGGGGACAGAGCAGTACTTC. It encodes CSVELGGTEQYF.

This clone was counted a single time. For the CDR3, the DNA is TGTGCCAGCAGCGTAGGGACAGCACCGACCTACGAGCAGTACTTC. This sequence encodes CASSVGTAPTYEQYF. The chain carries TRBV9 and TRBJ2-7, with D perhaps TRBD1 (6 bases). V lost 0 bases to trimming and J lost 2 bases, with 12 bases between them. The germline gives CDR1 SGDLS, CDR2 YYNGEE. This CDR3 has 15 residues. Full variable domain (outside the CDR3, taken from reference TRBV9 and TRBJ2-7): DSGVTQTPKHLITATGQRVTLRCSPRSGDLSVYWYQQSLDQGLQFLIQYYNGEERAKGNILERFSAQQFPDLHSELNLSSLELGDSALYFCASSVGTAPTYEQYFGPGTRLTVT.

The CDR3 spells CASRQSTIYEQYF. For the CDR3, the DNA is TGCGCCAGTAGACAGTCAACCATCTACGAGCAGTACTTC. This rearrangement joins TRBV5-1 to TRBJ2-7; possible D gene TRBD1, 5 bases. Between the trimmed V and J ends, which lost 8 bases and 3 bases, there was a span of 15 bases. The CDR3 is 13 amino acids. The V gene's germline CDR1 is SGHRS and CDR2 YFSETQ. Using reference TRBV5-1 and TRBJ2-7 for the parts outside the CDR3, the full variable domain is KAGVTQTPRYLIKTRGQQVTLSCSPISGHRSVSWYQQTPGQGLQFLFEYFSETQRNKGNFPGRFSGRQFSNSRSEMNVSTLELGDSALYLCASRQSTIYEQYFGPGTRLTVT.

This CDR3 is CASSYGRGETQYF. CDR3 sequence (DNA): TGTGCCAGCAGTTACGGAAGGGGGGAGACCCAGTACTTC. This sequence joins TRBV6-5 and TRBJ2-5; tentatively, D is TRBD1 (6 bases). Germline assignment: CDR1 MNHEY and CDR2 SVGAGI. CDR3 size: 13 residues. Trimming cost V 2 bases and J 5 bases, with 9 bases left between them.

This chain connects TRBV6-5 to TRBJ2-7; either TRBD1 or TRBD2 may fit D (6 bases each). The CDR3 covers 14 residues. Per the germline V gene, CDR1 is MNHEY and CDR2 is SVGAGI. V was trimmed by 2 bases and J by 4 bases, leaving 12 bases between them. The CDR3 DNA sequence: TGTGCCAGCAGTTACGCGCAGGGGAGGTACGAGCAGTACTTC. Translated: CASSYAQGRYEQYF.

This chain joins TRBV27 and TRBJ2-1; D unresolved. V lost 9 bases to trimming and J lost 4 bases, with 10 bases between them. The CDR3 has 12 amino acids. Per germline, CDR1 MNHEY and CDR2 SMNVEV (reference sequence). CDR3 region: CASRTAYNEQFF. CDR3 coding DNA: TGTGCCAGTAGGACGGCTTACAATGAGCAGTTCTTC.

V is TRBV19 and J is TRBJ2-7; 7 positions match TRBD2. CDR1 and CDR2 (germline): LNHDA, SQIVND (reference sequence). With V trimmed by 3 bases and J by 2 bases, 7 bases remained unmatched. This CDR3 has 15 amino acids. DNA for the CDR3: TGTGCCAGTAGTATGGAAGCGGGGCTGACCTACGAGCAGTACTTC. This translates into CASSMEAGLTYEQYF.

J is TRBJ1-2 and V is TRBV28, with a tentative D call TRBD1 (6 bases). V lost 6 bases to trimming and J lost 1 base, with 9 bases between them. CDR3 size: 13 residues. Germline CDR1 MDHEN, CDR2 SYDVKM. CDR3 coding DNA: TGTGCCAGCAGGGTACAGGGTAACTATGGCTACACCTTC. It translates to CASRVQGNYGYTF.

This clone occurred once. The J gene is TRBJ2-2, the V gene TRBV5-8; 9 bases are a match to TRBD2. CDR3 length: 16 residues. Germline CDR1 reads SGHTS; CDR2 reads YDEGEE. V shed 2 bases, J shed 4 bases, and the junction held 6 bases outside the gene matches. CDR3 residues: CASSLFTSGSTGELFF. Here the CDR3 DNA reads TGTGCCAGCAGCTTATTCACTAGCGGGTCCACCGGGGAGCTGTTTTTT.

The V and J genes are TRBV27 and TRBJ2-1; the match to TRBD2 covers 7 bases. Trimming at V came to 3 bases and at J to 6 bases, leaving 8 bases not matched to a gene. CDR3 length: 15 amino acids. Germline V CDR1 and CDR2: MNHEY, SMNVEV (reference sequence). CDR3: CASSFVGGSPNEQFF. CDR3 coding DNA: TGTGCCAGCAGTTTTGTTGGCGGGAGTCCCAATGAGCAGTTCTTC.